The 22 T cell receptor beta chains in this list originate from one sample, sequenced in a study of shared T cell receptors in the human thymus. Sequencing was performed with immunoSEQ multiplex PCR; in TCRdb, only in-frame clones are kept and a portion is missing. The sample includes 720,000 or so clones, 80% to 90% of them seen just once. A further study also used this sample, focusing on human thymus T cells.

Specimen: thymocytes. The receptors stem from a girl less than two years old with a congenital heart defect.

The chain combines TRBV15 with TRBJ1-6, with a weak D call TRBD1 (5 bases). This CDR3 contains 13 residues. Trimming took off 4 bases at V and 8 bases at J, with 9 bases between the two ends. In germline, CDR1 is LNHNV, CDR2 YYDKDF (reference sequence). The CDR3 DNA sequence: TGTGCCACCAGCACCAAGACAGATTCACCCCTCCACTTT. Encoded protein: CATSTKTDSPLHF.

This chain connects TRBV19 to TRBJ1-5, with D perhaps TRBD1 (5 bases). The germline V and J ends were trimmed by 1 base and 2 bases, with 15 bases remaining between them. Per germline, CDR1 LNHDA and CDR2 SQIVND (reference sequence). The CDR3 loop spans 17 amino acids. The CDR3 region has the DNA TGTGCCAGTAGTATAGTTTGTAGCAGGGAGGGCAATCAGCCCCAGCATTTT. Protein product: CASSIVCSREGNQPQHF.

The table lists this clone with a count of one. The CDR3 reads CASSEVWASDYGYTF. In DNA form, the CDR3 reads TGTGCCAGCAGTGAAGTCTGGGCTTCGGACTATGGCTACACCTTC. The chain links TRBV6-1 to TRBJ1-2; D not certain. Trimming removed 1 base from V and 3 bases from J, with 12 bases in between. This CDR3 spans 15 amino acids. CDR1 MNHNS and CDR2 SASEGT come from the germline V gene.

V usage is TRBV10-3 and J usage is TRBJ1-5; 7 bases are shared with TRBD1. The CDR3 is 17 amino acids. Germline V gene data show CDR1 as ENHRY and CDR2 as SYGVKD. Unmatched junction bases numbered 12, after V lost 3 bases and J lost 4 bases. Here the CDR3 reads CAISDQTPGQKNQPQHF. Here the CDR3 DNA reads TGTGCCATCAGTGATCAAACTCCGGGACAGAAAAATCAGCCCCAGCATTTT.

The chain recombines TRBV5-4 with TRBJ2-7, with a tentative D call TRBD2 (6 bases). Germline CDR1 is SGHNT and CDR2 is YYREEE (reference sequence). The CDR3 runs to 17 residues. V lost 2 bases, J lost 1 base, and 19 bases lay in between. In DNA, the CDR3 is TGTGCCAGCAGCTTCCAAAGGGAGGTATCGAGTTCCTACGAGCAGTACTTC. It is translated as CASSFQREVSSSYEQYF.

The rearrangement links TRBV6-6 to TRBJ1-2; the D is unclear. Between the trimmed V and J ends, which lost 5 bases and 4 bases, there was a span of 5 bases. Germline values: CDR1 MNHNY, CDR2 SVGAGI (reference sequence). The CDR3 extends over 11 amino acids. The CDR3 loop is CASSGSYGYTF. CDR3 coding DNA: TGTGCCAGCAGTGGCAGCTATGGCTACACCTTC.

CDR3 sequence reads: CASSRQGSYGYTF. In DNA, the CDR3 is TGCGCCAGCAGCCGGCAGGGAAGCTATGGCTACACCTTC. The V call is TRBV5-1, the J call TRBJ1-2; perhaps TRBD1 as D (5 bases). This CDR3 has 13 amino acids. Looked up from germline, CDR1 is SGHRS and CDR2 is YFSETQ. Trimming pared 4 bases from V and 4 bases from J, leaving 11 bases between.

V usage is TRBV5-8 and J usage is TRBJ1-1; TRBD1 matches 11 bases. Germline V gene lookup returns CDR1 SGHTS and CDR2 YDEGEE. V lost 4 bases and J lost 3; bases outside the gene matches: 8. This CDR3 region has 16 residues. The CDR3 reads CASSDGTGGSYTEAFF. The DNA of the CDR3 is TGTGCCAGCAGCGATGGGACAGGGGGTTCGTACACTGAAGCTTTCTTT.

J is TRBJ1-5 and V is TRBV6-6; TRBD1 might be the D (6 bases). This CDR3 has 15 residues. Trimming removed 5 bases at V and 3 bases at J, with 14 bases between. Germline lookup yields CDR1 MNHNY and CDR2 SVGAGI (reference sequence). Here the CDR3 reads CASSDSRGINQPQHF. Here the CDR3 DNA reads TGTGCCAGCAGTGATTCGAGGGGGATCAATCAGCCCCAGCATTTT.

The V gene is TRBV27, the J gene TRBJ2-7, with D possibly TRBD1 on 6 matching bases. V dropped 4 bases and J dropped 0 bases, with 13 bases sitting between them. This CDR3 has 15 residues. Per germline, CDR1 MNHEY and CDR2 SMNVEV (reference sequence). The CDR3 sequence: CASSYQGPNSYEQYF. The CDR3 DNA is TGTGCCAGCAGTTACCAGGGGCCTAACTCCTACGAGCAGTACTTC.

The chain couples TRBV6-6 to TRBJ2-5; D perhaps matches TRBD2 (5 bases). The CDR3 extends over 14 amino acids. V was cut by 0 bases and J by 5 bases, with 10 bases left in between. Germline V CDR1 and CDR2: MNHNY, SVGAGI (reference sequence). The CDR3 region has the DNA TGTGCCAGCAGTTACTCGAACGGGGAGGAGACCCAGTACTTC. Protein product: CASSYSNGEETQYF.

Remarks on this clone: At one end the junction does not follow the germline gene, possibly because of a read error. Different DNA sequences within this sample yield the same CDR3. Written as DNA, the CDR3 is TGCGCCAGCAGCTTACTCCCGACAGACAAAGCTTTCTTT. This codes for CASSLLPTDKAFF. The chain employs TRBV7-6 and TRBJ1-1, with D possibly being TRBD1 (5 bases). This CDR3 region has 13 residues. From germline, CDR1 is SGHVS and CDR2 FNYEAQ.

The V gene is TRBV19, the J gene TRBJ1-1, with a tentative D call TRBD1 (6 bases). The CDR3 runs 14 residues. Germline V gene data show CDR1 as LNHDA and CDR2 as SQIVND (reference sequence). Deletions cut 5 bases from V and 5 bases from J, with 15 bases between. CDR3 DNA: TGTGCCAGTAGTGCCGGGACAAAGGCGACTGAAGCTTTCTTT. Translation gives CASSAGTKATEAFF.

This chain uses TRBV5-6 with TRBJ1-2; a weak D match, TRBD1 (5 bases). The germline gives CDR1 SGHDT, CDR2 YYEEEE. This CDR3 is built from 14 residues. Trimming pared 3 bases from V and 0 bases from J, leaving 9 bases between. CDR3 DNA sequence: TGTGCCAGCAGCTACGACAGCTCTAACTATGGCTACACCTTC. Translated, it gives CASSYDSSNYGYTF.

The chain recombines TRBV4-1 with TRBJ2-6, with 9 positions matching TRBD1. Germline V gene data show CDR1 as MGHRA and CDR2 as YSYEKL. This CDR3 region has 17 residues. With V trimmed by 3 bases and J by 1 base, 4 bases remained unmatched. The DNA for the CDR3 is TGCGCCAGCAGCCAGGGACAGGGAGTATCTGGGGCCAACGTCCTGACTTTC. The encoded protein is CASSQGQGVSGANVLTF.

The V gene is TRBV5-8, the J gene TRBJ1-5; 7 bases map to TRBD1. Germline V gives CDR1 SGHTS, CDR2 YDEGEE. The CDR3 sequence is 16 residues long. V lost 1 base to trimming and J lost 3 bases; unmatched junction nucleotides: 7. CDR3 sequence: CASSLRTGWTNQPQHF. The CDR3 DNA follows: TGTGCCAGCAGCTTGAGGACAGGCTGGACCAATCAGCCCCAGCATTTT.

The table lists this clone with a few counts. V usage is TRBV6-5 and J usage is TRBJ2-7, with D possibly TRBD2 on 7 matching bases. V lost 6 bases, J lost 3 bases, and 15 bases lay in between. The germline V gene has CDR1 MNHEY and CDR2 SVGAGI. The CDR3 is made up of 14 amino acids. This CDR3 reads CASRGGEPYYEQYF. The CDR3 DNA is TGTGCCAGCAGAGGGGGGGAACCCTACTACGAGCAGTACTTC.

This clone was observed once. The DNA for the CDR3 is TGCGCCAGCAGCCAAGGGGGCAGGGCCAGCTCTGGAAACACCATATATTTT. It specifies CASSQGGRASSGNTIYF. The chain uses TRBV4-3 and TRBJ1-3, with D perhaps matching TRBD1 (5 bases). The germline gives CDR1 LGHNA, CDR2 YSLEER. The V end was cut by 1 base, the J end by 0 bases, with 13 bases between. CDR3 length: 17 amino acids.

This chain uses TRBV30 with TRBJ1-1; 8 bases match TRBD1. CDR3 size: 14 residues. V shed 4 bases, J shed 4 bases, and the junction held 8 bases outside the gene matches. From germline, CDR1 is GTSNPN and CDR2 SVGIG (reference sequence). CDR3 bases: TGTGCCTGGACGGGATTGGACAGGGCCACTGAAGCTTTCTTT. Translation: CAWTGLDRATEAFF. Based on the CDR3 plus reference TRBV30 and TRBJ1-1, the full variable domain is SQTIHQWPATLVQPVGSPLSLECTVEGTSNPNLYWYRQAAGRGLQLLFYSVGIGQISSEVPQNLSASRPQDRQFILSSKKLLLSDSGFYLCAWTGLDRATEAFFGQGTRLTVV.

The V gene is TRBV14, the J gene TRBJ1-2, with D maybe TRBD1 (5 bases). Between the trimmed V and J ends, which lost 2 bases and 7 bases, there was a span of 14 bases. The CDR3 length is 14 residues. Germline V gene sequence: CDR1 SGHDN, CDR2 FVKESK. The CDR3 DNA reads TGTGCCAGCAGCCAATTCGCAGGGCTCTTTGGCTACACCTTC. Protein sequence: CASSQFAGLFGYTF.

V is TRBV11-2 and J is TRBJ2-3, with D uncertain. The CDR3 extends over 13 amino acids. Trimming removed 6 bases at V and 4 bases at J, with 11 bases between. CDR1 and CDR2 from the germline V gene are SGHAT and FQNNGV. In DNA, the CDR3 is TGTGCCAGCAGATCCGCAGAACCAGATACGCAGTATTTT. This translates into CASRSAEPDTQYF.

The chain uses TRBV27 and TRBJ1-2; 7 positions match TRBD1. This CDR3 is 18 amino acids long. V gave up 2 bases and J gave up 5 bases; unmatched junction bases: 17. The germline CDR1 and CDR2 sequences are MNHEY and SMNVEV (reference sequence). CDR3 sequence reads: CASSLRTPDREVGYGYTF. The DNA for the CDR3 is TGTGCCAGCAGTTTAAGGACTCCCGACAGGGAAGTGGGGTATGGCTACACCTTC.